This is a list of T cell receptor beta chains from one sample in a study of CD8+ T cells in alopecia areata. Only in-frame clones appear in the TCRdb table, and some are missing; sequencing was by immunoSEQ multiplex PCR. The sample consists of under 350,000 clones, nearly 60% of them appearing once. The specimen comprised CD4+ T cells sorted from blood, sampled at week 24, from a patient treated with tofacitinib. Source of these receptors: a human donor with alopecia areata. Each CDR3 is given with its conserved first and last residue. A D gene is named only where the DNA matches it firmly. Size is stated for part of the rows, as once, few or many counts, or as a class when the clone is expanded.

>TRBJ1-2|TRBV29-1|-|TRBD1
CSVPYRGYEGYTF
TGCAGCGTTCCATACAGGGGGTATGAGGGCTACACCTTC
>TRBJ1-2|TRBV2|-|-
CASTRGGAEVYGYTF
TGTGCCAGCACCCGGGGTGGGGCGGAGGTCTATGGCTACACCTTC
>TRBJ2-6|TRBV4-2|-|-
CASSQSLDPSGANVLTF
TGTGCCAGCAGCCAATCACTTGACCCCTCTGGGGCCAACGTCCTGACTTTC
>TRBJ1-6|TRBV18|few|-
CASSTQGRYNSPLHF
TGTGCCAGCTCCACGCAGGGGAGATATAATTCACCCCTCCACTTT
>TRBJ1-4|TRBV29-1|-|-
CSVTGSNEKLFF
TGCAGCGTAACAGGGTCTAATGAAAAACTGTTTTTT
>TRBJ1-1|TRBV29-1|few|TRBD1
CSPGTGLNTEAFF
TGCAGCCCCGGGACAGGTCTGAACACTGAAGCTTTCTTT
>TRBJ1-2|TRBV10-3|-|TRBD1
CAISSRGDRGFGYTF
TGTGCCATCAGTTCTCGAGGGGACAGGGGATTTGGCTACACCTTC
>TRBJ1-2|TRBV30|-|-
CASQLDPNYGYTF
TGTGCCTCGCAACTAGACCCTAACTATGGCTACACCTTC
>TRBJ2-5|TRBV6-5|many|-
CASSYSDGQPQYF
TGTGCCAGCAGTTACTCGGACGGGCAGCCCCAGTACTTC
>TRBJ2-1|TRBV30|-|TRBD2
CAWRTSGGAGSFF
TGTGCCTGGAGGACTAGCGGGGGGGCCGGTAGCTTCTTC
>TRBJ1-4|TRBV10-3|-|-
CAAHRDMTEKLFF
TGTGCCGCCCACCGGGACATGACTGAAAAACTGTTTTTT
>TRBJ2-3|TRBV6-1|-|TRBD2
CASSEIQRGGDTQYF
TGTGCCAGCAGTGAAATCCAGCGGGGAGGAGATACGCAGTATTTT
>TRBJ1-2|TRBV29-1|-|-
CSTGQGRYGYTF
TGCAGCACTGGTCAGGGCCGATATGGCTACACCTTC
>TRBJ1-6|TRBV6-5|few|-
CASSSGTLYNSPLHF
TGTGCCAGCAGTTCCGGAACCCTCTATAATTCACCCCTCCACTTT
>TRBJ1-1|TRBV20-1|-|-
CSVANTEAFF
TGCAGTGTAGCGAACACTGAAGCTTTCTTT
>TRBJ2-2|TRBV5-6|-|TRBD1
CASSLPGGTGRATGELFF
TGTGCCAGCAGCTTGCCGGGCGGGACAGGAAGGGCCACCGGGGAGCTGTTTTTT
>TRBJ2-3|TRBV4-1|-|-
CASSQPRGVDSADTQYF
TGCGCCAGCAGCCAACCCAGGGGGGTCGATAGTGCAGATACGCAGTATTTT
>TRBJ2-7|TRBV5-6|-|-
CASSVQVSPAYEQYF
TGTGCCAGCAGCGTACAAGTGTCCCCGGCCTACGAGCAGTACTTC
>TRBJ1-1|TRBV29-1|-|TRBD1
CSAPTGQNMNTEAFF
TGCAGCGCCCCGACAGGGCAAAACATGAACACTGAAGCTTTCTTT
>TRBJ1-2|TRBV29-1|-|TRBD1
CSVEGRTGGYTF
TGCAGCGTTGAAGGCCGGACAGGAGGCTACACCTTC
>TRBJ2-7|TRBV29-1|-|TRBD1
CSAEDRADEQYF
TGCAGCGCCGAGGACAGGGCGGACGAGCAGTACTTC
>TRBJ1-4|TRBV5-1|-|-
CASSYWGEKLFF
TGCGCCAGCAGCTACTGGGGTGAAAAACTGTTTTTT
>TRBJ2-5|TRBV5-4|-|-
CASSVMTGWIETQYF
TGTGCCAGCAGCGTAATGACAGGCTGGATCGAGACCCAGTACTTC
>TRBJ1-5|TRBV9|few|-
CASSVGPDRNQPQHF
TGTGCCAGCAGCGTAGGGCCGGACCGCAATCAGCCCCAGCATTTT
>TRBJ1-6|TRBV7-8|-|-
CASSLEVADSPLHF
TGTGCCAGCAGCTTAGAAGTGGCGGACTCACCCCTCCACTTT
>TRBJ2-3|TRBV18|-|-
CASSPSAFSSTDTQYF
TGTGCCAGCTCACCGTCAGCCTTTTCTAGCACAGATACGCAGTATTTT
>TRBJ2-4|TRBV11-2|-|-
CASWDPRGVGKNIQYF
TGTGCCAGCTGGGATCCTAGGGGGGTCGGTAAAAACATTCAGTACTTC
>TRBJ1-2|TRBV27|-|TRBD1
CASSYLSGTGEDGYTF
TGTGCCAGCAGTTACCTCTCCGGGACAGGGGAAGATGGCTACACCTTC
>TRBJ1-2|TRBV7-2|-|TRBD1
CASSLGDRGHGYTF
TGTGCCAGCAGCCTAGGGGACAGGGGGCATGGCTACACCTTC
>TRBJ1-2|TRBV6-5|-|-
CASSYSPVNYGYTF
TGTGCCAGCAGTTACTCCCCGGTTAACTATGGCTACACCTTC
>TRBJ1-5|TRBV19|-|-
CASGYQPQHF
TGTGCCAGTGGTTACCAGCCCCAGCATTTT
>TRBJ2-1|TRBV6-1|-|TRBD1
CASVRQGSYNEQFF
TGTGCCAGCGTAAGACAGGGGTCCTACAATGAGCAGTTCTTC
>TRBJ2-1|TRBV7-9|-|TRBD2
CASSRDATSGGFRYNEQFF
TGTGCCAGCAGCCGAGACGCCACTAGCGGGGGTTTCAGGTACAATGAGCAGTTCTTC
>TRBJ1-4|TRBV7-9|many|TRBD1
CASSAGTGRSF
TGTGCCAGCAGCGCCGGGACAGGGAGGTCTTTT
>TRBJ2-5|TRBV9|-|-
CASSVGTTETQYF
TGTGCCAGCAGCGTAGGGACTACGGAGACCCAGTACTTC
>TRBJ1-2|TRBV7-9|few|-
CASSLSGGPETNYGYTF
TGTGCCAGCAGCTTATCGGGCGGACCGGAGACTAACTATGGCTACACCTTC
>TRBJ2-4|TRBV7-3|-|TRBD1
CASSFRQGNIQYF
TGTGCCAGCAGCTTCCGACAGGGAAACATTCAGTACTTC
>TRBJ1-3|TRBV30|-|TRBD1
CAWSRQGGNTIYF
TGTGCCTGGAGTAGACAGGGAGGAAACACCATATATTTT
>TRBJ1-2|TRBV29-1|few|-
CSVDPGVRGYTF
TGCAGCGTTGATCCAGGGGTGCGGGGCTACACCTTC
>TRBJ2-7|TRBV2|-|-
CASGGLYEQYF
TGTGCCAGCGGGGGTCTCTACGAGCAGTACTTC
>TRBJ2-3|TRBV20-1|-|-
CSAPVDTQYF
TGCAGTGCCCCCGTGGATACGCAGTATTTT
>TRBJ2-7|TRBV18|-|TRBD1
CASSPSGTAYEQYF
TGTGCCAGCTCACCATCCGGGACAGCCTACGAGCAGTACTTC
>TRBJ1-2|TRBV18|-|-
CASSPQGMEAYGYTF
TGTGCCAGCTCACCACAGGGAATGGAGGCCTATGGCTACACCTTC
>TRBJ2-5|TRBV7-9|-|TRBD1
CASSSQGDLKETQYF
TGTGCCAGCAGCTCCCAGGGGGACCTGAAGGAGACCCAGTACTTC
>TRBJ2-1|TRBV9|-|-
CASSGPRWEQFF
TGTGCCAGCAGCGGCCCTCGCTGGGAGCAGTTCTTC
>TRBJ1-6|TRBV4-1|-|-
CASSQGGGRRIHSPLHF
TGCGCCAGCAGCCAAGGGGGCGGGAGACGGATTCATTCACCCCTCCACTTT
>TRBJ1-6|TRBV30|-|-
CASLGQPGEPLHF
TGTGCCTCCCTTGGACAGCCGGGGGAACCCCTCCACTTT
>TRBJ2-3|TRBV29-1|once|-
CSVEGPTSDTQYF
TGCAGCGTTGAAGGACCCACCTCAGATACGCAGTATTTT
>TRBJ2-5|TRBV7-2|-|-
CASSYPPLETQYF
TGTGCCAGCAGCTACCCCCCTTTGGAGACCCAGTACTTC
>TRBJ1-2|TRBV7-6|-|-
CASSLGPRTNYGYTF
TGTGCCAGCAGCTTAGGCCCCCGGACTAACTATGGCTACACCTTC
>TRBJ2-5|TRBV7-6|-|-
CASSDPRGGETQYF
TGTGCCAGCAGCGATCCTAGGGGCGGGGAGACCCAGTACTTC
>TRBJ2-3|TRBV9|few|-
CASSSRGSTDTQYF
TGTGCCAGCAGCTCCCGGGGGAGCACAGATACGCAGTATTTT
>TRBJ2-7|TRBV15|-|-
CATSSALDGTDEQYF
TGTGCCACCAGCTCGGCCCTGGACGGCACGGACGAGCAGTACTTC
>TRBJ2-3|TRBV27|-|TRBD2
CASSTSPVRLAGGPDTQYF
TGTGCCAGCAGCACCTCCCCAGTTAGACTAGCGGGGGGGCCAGATACGCAGTATTTT
>TRBJ1-5|TRBV30|-|-
CAWSGGNSQPQHF
TGTGCCTGGAGTGGAGGGAATAGTCAGCCCCAGCATTTT